This T cell receptor beta chain was obtained from a study of cytomegalovirus exposure and HLA in healthy donors. The PCR employed 60 Vbeta primers together with 13 Jbeta primers. Using immunoSEQ multiplex PCR, the repertoire was profiled, and TCRdb retains in-frame clones only, with some absent. The data contain 95,000 to 130,000 clones, 80% to 85% of them singletons. Whole-study results and caveats: An analysis was carried out later, and it reportedly showed fewer N-insertions in an Asian-associated ancestry cluster than the approximately 660-donor mean. A later analysis appeared to link common viral pathogens to several of the most significant clusters. It was reported that TCR beta sequences correctly inferred the HLA-A and HLA-B alleles for most subjects.

The CDR3 loop spans 13 amino acids. Looked up from germline, CDR1 is MGHRA and CDR2 is YSYEKL. The donors comprised healthy bone marrow donors. With regard to this clone: No antigen is known for it.

This TCR derives from a woman aged 25 to 45 in good health and CMV-seronegative. The sample taken for sequencing was PBMCs. The chain recombines TRBV4-1 with TRBJ2-5, with D unresolved. The end of the DNA is better explained by TRBJ2-7, so the J call may be wrong. DNA for the CDR3: TGCGCCAGCAGCCAAGAGCAACACTACGAGCAGTACTTC. Translating it yields CASSQEQHYEQYF.